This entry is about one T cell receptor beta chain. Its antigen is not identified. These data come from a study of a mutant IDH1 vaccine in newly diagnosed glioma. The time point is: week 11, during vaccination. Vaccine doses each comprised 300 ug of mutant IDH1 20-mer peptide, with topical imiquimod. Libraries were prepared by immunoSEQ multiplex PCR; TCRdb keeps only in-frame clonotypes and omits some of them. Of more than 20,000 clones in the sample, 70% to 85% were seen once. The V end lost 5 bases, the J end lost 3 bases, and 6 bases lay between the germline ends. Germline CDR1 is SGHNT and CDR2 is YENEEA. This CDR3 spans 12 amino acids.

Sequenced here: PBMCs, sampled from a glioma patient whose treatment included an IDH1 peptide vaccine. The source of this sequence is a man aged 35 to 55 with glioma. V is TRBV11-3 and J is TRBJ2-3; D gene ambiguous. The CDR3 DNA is TGTGCCAGCAGCACCGGGACAGATACGCAGTATTTT. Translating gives CASSTGTDTQYF.